Shown below are 18 T cell receptor beta chains from a single sample sequenced in a study of blood T cell repertoires in COVID-19. Assay used: immunoSEQ multiplex PCR; TCRdb lists only in-frame clones, some missing. The sample lists about 180,000 clones; 70% to 90% were seen once. The sequencing sample was made of peripheral blood. Receptor source: a human donor with active or convalescent COVID-19. The donor label of this sample is uncertain.

The chain links TRBV7-2 to TRBJ2-4; 8 bases align to TRBD1. V was clipped by 5 bases and J by 1 base; unmatched bases: 13. The CDR3 consists of 18 residues. Germline V gives CDR1 SGHTA, CDR2 FQGNSA. CDR3 DNA: TGTGCCAGCAGCCTTTCTCCGGGACAGGAGGGCGCCAAAAACATTCAGTACTTC. It specifies CASSLSPGQEGAKNIQYF.

This clone was picked up a small number of times. The CDR3 loop reads CAAGGGNSYEQYF. Written as DNA, the CDR3 is TGTGCCGCGGGAGGGGGAAACTCCTACGAGCAGTACTTC. This chain joins TRBV7-9 and TRBJ2-7, with 9 nucleotides matching TRBD2. The CDR3 contains 13 residues. Trimming at V came to 11 bases and at J to 0 bases, leaving 5 bases not matched to a gene. Germline assignment: CDR1 SEHNR and CDR2 FQNEAQ (reference sequence). The variable domain in full, completed from reference TRBV7-9 and TRBJ2-7, reads DTGVSQNPRHKITKRGQNVTFRCDPISEHNRLYWYRQTLGQGPEFLTYFQNEAQLEKSRLLSDRFSAERPKGSFSTLEIQRTEQGDSAMYLCAAGGGNSYEQYFGPGTRLTVT.

The CDR3 sequence is CASNTGGGANGPSTEAFF. DNA for the CDR3: TGTGCCAGCAACACCGGCGGGGGGGCAAACGGCCCTTCCACTGAAGCTTTCTTT. This chain links TRBV7-9 with TRBJ1-1; the D gene is possibly TRBD1 (6 bases). V dropped 7 bases and J dropped 4 bases, with 28 bases sitting between them. The germline V gene encodes CDR1 SEHNR and CDR2 FQNEAQ (reference sequence). The CDR3 is 18 residues long.

This chain connects TRBV12-3 or TRBV12-4 to TRBJ2-1; D is uncertain. V was trimmed by 3 bases and J by 7 bases, leaving 7 bases between them. This CDR3 contains 12 residues. The CDR3 coding sequence is TGTGCCAGCAGTTTTATTAGTAATGAGCAGTTCTTC. Amino acids: CASSFISNEQFF.

This clone occurred once. In DNA form, the CDR3 reads TGTGCCAGCTCACCACTTACAGGGCCGGAAAAACTGTTTTTT. Translated: CASSPLTGPEKLFF. The gene calls are TRBV18 and TRBJ1-4, with D perhaps TRBD1 (6 bases). This CDR3 is 14 amino acids long. Germline CDR1 and CDR2: KGHSH and LQKENI. Trimming pared 1 base from V and 8 bases from J, leaving 11 bases between.

This clone was observed a single time. The CDR3 DNA reads TGTGCCAGCAGCGCTACAGGGAGGGACTACGAGCAGTACTTC. This gives the protein CASSATGRDYEQYF. The chain links TRBV9 to TRBJ2-7; possible D gene TRBD2, 7 bases. The CDR3 is made up of 14 amino acids. Germline V gene data show CDR1 as SGDLS and CDR2 as YYNGEE. Deletions cut 3 bases from V and 3 bases from J, with 13 bases between.

Turning to this clone: Different DNA sequences within this sample yield the same CDR3. The chain joins TRBV6-5 to TRBJ1-5; 8 bases agree with TRBD1. Germline CDR1 is MNHEY and CDR2 is SVGAGI. With V trimmed by 6 bases and J by 4 bases, 2 bases remained unmatched. The CDR3 runs to 13 residues. Here the CDR3 DNA reads TGTGCCAGCAGGGGGACAGGTAATCAGCCCCAGCATTTT. It yields the protein CASRGTGNQPQHF.

In this sample, this clone turned up once. The V and J genes are TRBV4-1 and TRBJ2-3, with 11 positions matching TRBD2. Trimming at V came to 7 bases and at J to 3 bases, leaving 15 bases not matched to a gene. Per the germline V gene, CDR1 is MGHRA and CDR2 is YSYEKL. The CDR3 has 18 residues. The CDR3 nucleotides read TGCGCCAGCATGCCGGGTAGCGGGGGGGCTATTGTAACAGATACGCAGTATTTT. Amino acid sequence: CASMPGSGGAIVTDTQYF.

This rearrangement joins TRBV5-1 to TRBJ2-7, with TRBD1 identical over 7 bases. Germline V gene lookup returns CDR1 SGHRS and CDR2 YFSETQ. With V trimmed by 2 bases and J by 5 bases, 7 bases remained unmatched. CDR3 length: 14 amino acids. The CDR3 nucleotides read TGCGCCAGCAGCTTAGAATATACAGGGGACGAGCAGTACTTC. This codes for CASSLEYTGDEQYF.

The V gene is TRBV2, the J gene TRBJ2-2, with 11 bases matching TRBD2. This CDR3 is 17 amino acids long. V gave up 8 bases and J gave up 5 bases; unmatched junction bases: 13. The germline V gene has CDR1 SNHLY and CDR2 FYNNEI. DNA for the CDR3: TGTGCCAGCGGGAAGGTAGCGGGAGGGCCGCGGACCGGGGAGCTGTTTTTT. This translates into CASGKVAGGPRTGELFF.

This chain joins TRBV28 and TRBJ2-7, with a weak D call TRBD1 (6 bases). V shed 5 bases and J shed 1 base, with 15 bases lying between them. Germline values: CDR1 MDHEN, CDR2 SYDVKM. This CDR3 is built from 15 residues. The DNA of the CDR3 is TGTGCCAGCAGTACCAAAACAGGGTTATCCTACGAGCAGTACTTC. Its protein is CASSTKTGLSYEQYF.

The genes are TRBV19 and TRBJ1-5, with TRBD1 matching over 7 bases. Germline loops: CDR1 LNHDA, CDR2 SQIVND (reference sequence). Losses at the gene ends were 3 bases for V and 4 bases for J; bases not matched to a gene: 9. The CDR3 totals 16 residues. DNA for the CDR3: TGTGCCAGTAGTATCTGGGGGGCAGGGGGAAATCAGCCCCAGCATTTT. Translating it yields CASSIWGAGGNQPQHF.

The chain carries TRBV6-6 and TRBJ2-1, with 10 bases identical to TRBD2. Germline assignment: CDR1 MNHNY and CDR2 SVGAGI (reference sequence). V was clipped by 7 bases and J by 6 bases; unmatched bases: 9. CDR3 length: 15 residues. The CDR3 DNA reads as TGTGCCAGCACATTTGGGCTAGCGGGAGTCAATGAGCAGTTCTTC. It translates to CASTFGLAGVNEQFF.

J is TRBJ2-6 and V is TRBV5-1, with 7 bases lining up with TRBD1. There are 16 residues in the CDR3. CDR1 and CDR2 from the germline V gene are SGHRS and YFSETQ. V shed 3 bases, J shed 4 bases, and the junction held 7 bases outside the gene matches. CDR3 residues: CASSSRDRAGANVLTF. The CDR3, as DNA: TGCGCCAGCAGCTCAAGAGACAGGGCCGGGGCCAACGTCCTGACTTTC.

The chain uses TRBV4-3 and TRBJ2-7, with TRBD1 matching 10 bases. The CDR3 consists of 15 residues. Germline CDR1 and CDR2: LGHNA and YSLEER. Trimming cost V 3 bases and J 4 bases; bases outside gene matches: 6. The CDR3 region has the DNA TGCGCCAGCAGCCAGGGACAGGGGCCGTTTTACGAGCAGTACTTC. It translates to CASSQGQGPFYEQYF.

The V call is TRBV28, the J call TRBJ1-3; no definite D call. The CDR3 has 19 amino acids. Germline V gives CDR1 MDHEN, CDR2 SYDVKM. The V end lost 5 bases, the J end lost 0 bases, and 23 bases lay between the germline ends. In DNA, the CDR3 is TGTGCCAGCAGTCCATACGGCAGGCCCGAGGGCATCTCTGGAAACACCATATATTTT. Translating gives CASSPYGRPEGISGNTIYF.

This clone occurred a few times. The V and J genes are TRBV19 and TRBJ1-4, with 8 positions matching TRBD1. The CDR3 contains 15 residues. Trimming removed 3 bases from V and 8 bases from J; junction bases left unmatched: 8. Germline-derived CDR1 and CDR2 are LNHDA and SQIVND (reference sequence). The CDR3 sequence: CASSIARTGKEKLFF. As DNA, the CDR3 is TGTGCCAGTAGTATCGCCCGGACAGGGAAGGAAAAACTGTTTTTT.

The rearrangement links TRBV30 to TRBJ2-7; D may be TRBD1 (6 bases). Germline V gene lookup returns CDR1 GTSNPN and CDR2 SVGIG (reference sequence). This CDR3 has 12 residues. V was cut by 2 bases and J by 4 bases, with 9 bases left in between. The CDR3 spells CAWSSGAYEQYF. DNA of the CDR3: TGTGCCTGGAGTTCAGGGGCTTACGAGCAGTACTTC.